Below are 27 T cell receptor beta chains sequenced from a single sample in a study of OX40 agonist ivuxolimab in advanced cancers. Receptor amplification or capture employed the immunoSEQ multiplex PCR assay. This is the immuneACCESS table as TCRdb keeps it, with only in-frame sequences that have V and J called. A part of the clones is gone; compared with another copy, unresolved V genes explain less than half, and the rest is unexplained. Present in this sample are 52,000 or so clones, approximately 88% of which were seen just once. The ten largest clones take up roughly 10% of the sample. The source was CD4+ or CD8+ T cells sorted from blood, collected in a trial of the OX40 agonist ivuxolimab. These receptors all come from an adult with an advanced solid tumor such as melanoma, head and neck, liver or kidney cancer.

This chain uses TRBV13 with TRBJ2-5, with TRBD1 matching 9 bases. The CDR3 consists of 17 residues. V shed 5 bases, J shed 5 bases, and the junction held 15 bases outside the gene matches. CDR1 is PRHDT and CDR2 is FYEKMQ in the germline V gene (reference sequence). CDR3 loop: CASSPRAGTGFGETQYF. The DNA for the CDR3 is TGTGCCAGCAGCCCAAGAGCCGGGACAGGGTTTGGGGAGACCCAGTACTTC.

This clone was recorded once. The chain uses TRBV5-1 and TRBJ1-6, with D hard to call. Trimming took off 1 base at V and 15 bases at J, with 14 bases between the two ends. In germline, CDR1 is SGHRS, CDR2 YFSETQ. This CDR3 comprises 13 residues. The chain's CDR3 is CASSLMPLEVLHF. DNA for the CDR3: TGCGCCAGCAGCTTGATGCCCCTAGAGGTCCTCCACTTT.

This clone was observed a few times. The chain links TRBV29-1 to TRBJ2-3; 10 positions match TRBD2. V was clipped by 6 bases and J by 0 bases; unmatched bases: 9. The CDR3 spans 16 residues. CDR1 and CDR2 from the germline V gene are SQVTM and ANQGSEA. The DNA for the CDR3 is TGCAGCGTCATTCCGGGACTAGCGTCTAGCACAGATACGCAGTATTTT. Translated, it gives CSVIPGLASSTDTQYF.

This clone was found once. Other DNA sequences in this sample translate to the same CDR3. V gene TRBV29-1 combines with J gene TRBJ1-3; D call uncertain. Germline CDR1 SQVTM, CDR2 ANQGSEA. V dropped 6 bases and J dropped 3 bases, with 15 bases sitting between them. The CDR3 runs to 14 residues. This CDR3 reads CSVALRTVGNTIYF. CDR3 sequence (DNA): TGCAGCGTCGCGCTTCGGACGGTTGGAAACACCATATATTTT. The variable domain in full, completed from reference TRBV29-1 and TRBJ1-3, reads SAVISQKPSRDICQRGTSLTIQCQVDSQVTMMFWYRQQPGQSLTLIATANQGSEATYESGFVIDKFPISRPNLTFSTLTVSNMSPEDSSIYLCSVALRTVGNTIYFGEGSWLTVV.

The chain couples TRBV18 to TRBJ1-5; possibly TRBD1 for D (5 bases). Per the germline V gene, CDR1 is KGHSH and CDR2 is LQKENI. The V end was cut by 4 bases, the J end by 7 bases, with 20 bases between. This CDR3 has 16 residues. The CDR3 region is CASSHEAGLGAQPQHF. CDR3 in DNA: TGTGCCAGCTCACACGAGGCAGGGTTGGGAGCGCAGCCCCAGCATTTT.

This CDR3 is CASSQVPAGGETQYF. The CDR3 DNA reads as TGCGCCAGCAGCCAAGTCCCAGCGGGGGGAGAGACCCAGTACTTC. The V and J genes are TRBV4-1 and TRBJ2-5; TRBD2 matches at 9 bases. This CDR3 has 15 residues. The V gene's germline CDR1 is MGHRA and CDR2 YSYEKL. The ends lost 1 base at V and 4 bases at J; junction bases unmatched: 4.

V is TRBV29-1 and J is TRBJ2-7; 7 positions match TRBD1. This CDR3 region has 15 residues. With V trimmed by 3 bases and J by 2 bases, 10 bases remained unmatched. Germline-derived CDR1 and CDR2 are SQVTM and ANQGSEA. CDR3 loop: CSVEAGTEVPYEQYF. DNA of the CDR3: TGCAGCGTTGAGGCCGGGACAGAAGTCCCCTACGAGCAGTACTTC.

The V call is TRBV10-3, the J call TRBJ2-1; unclear D gene. The germline CDR1 and CDR2 sequences are ENHRY and SYGVKD. The CDR3 length is 15 residues. With 2 bases removed from V and 2 bases from J, the gap between germline ends came to 10 bases. The CDR3 here is CAISEPQETYNEQFF. CDR3 DNA: TGTGCCATCAGTGAGCCCCAGGAAACCTACAATGAGCAGTTCTTC.

This chain links TRBV5-5 with TRBJ1-3; TRBD1 is a possible D gene (5 bases). The V end lost 1 base, the J end lost 0 bases, and 11 bases lay between the germline ends. Germline V gene data show CDR1 as SGHKS and CDR2 as YYEKEE (reference sequence). This CDR3 has 16 amino acids. The CDR3 region has the DNA TGTGCCAGCAGCTTGAAAGACAGAAACTCTGGAAACACCATATATTTT. This encodes CASSLKDRNSGNTIYF.

The chain is built from TRBV9 and TRBJ2-7; 8 bases agree with TRBD2. The germline gives CDR1 SGDLS, CDR2 YYNGEE. With V trimmed by 0 bases and J by 4 bases, 6 bases remained unmatched. This CDR3 is 15 amino acids long. CDR3 protein: CASSVGGSGTYEQYF. The CDR3 region has the DNA TGTGCCAGCAGCGTAGGAGGTAGCGGGACGTACGAGCAGTACTTC.

V gene TRBV5-4 combines with J gene TRBJ2-1; D tentatively fits TRBD1 or TRBD2 (5 bases each). The CDR3 spans 16 residues. CDR1 and CDR2 from the germline V gene are SGHNT and YYREEE (reference sequence). Trimming cost V 0 bases and J 5 bases, with 15 bases left between them. The CDR3, as DNA: TGTGCCAGCAGCTTGGAGGGGACCCTCAGGGACAATGAGCAGTTCTTC. Translating it yields CASSLEGTLRDNEQFF.

The chain carries TRBV15 and TRBJ2-7, with no clear D. V dropped 5 bases and J dropped 0 bases, with 8 bases sitting between them. This CDR3 region has 13 residues. In germline, CDR1 is LNHNV, CDR2 YYDKDF (reference sequence). The CDR3 DNA follows: TGTGCCACCAGCGGCAGGAACTCCTACGAGCAGTACTTC. Translation gives CATSGRNSYEQYF.

V gene TRBV28 combines with J gene TRBJ2-7; no reliable D call. CDR1 is MDHEN and CDR2 is SYDVKM in the germline V gene. V lost 6 bases, J lost 2 bases, and 11 bases lay in between. CDR3 length: 13 amino acids. CDR3 loop: CASSRDGAYEQYV. The CDR3 nucleotides read TGTGCCAGCAGCCGTGACGGAGCCTACGAGCAGTACGTC.

The chain employs TRBV9 and TRBJ2-2, with 7 bases aligning to TRBD1. Germline CDR1 is SGDLS and CDR2 is YYNGEE. The CDR3 runs 16 residues. V shed 3 bases and J 2 bases; nucleotides not matched to a gene: 7. DNA of the CDR3: TGTGCCAGCAGCGCACTCGACAGGGAAAACACCGGGGAGCTGTTTTTT. This encodes CASSALDRENTGELFF.

V is TRBV7-9 and J is TRBJ1-1; unclear D gene. The CDR3 runs 11 residues. Germline V gene sequence: CDR1 SEHNR, CDR2 FQNEAQ (reference sequence). CDR3 region: CALRDNTEAFF. The CDR3 nucleotides are TGTGCGCTTAGGGATAACACTGAAGCTTTCTTT.

V is TRBV11-2 and J is TRBJ2-1; TRBD2 aligns across 10 bases. Unmatched junction bases numbered 3, after V lost 4 bases and J lost 0 bases. Germline loops: CDR1 SGHAT, CDR2 FQNNGV. The length of the CDR3 is 16 residues. The CDR3 sequence: CASSSRTSGSYNEQFF. The CDR3 bases are TGTGCCAGCAGCTCCCGGACTAGCGGCTCCTACAATGAGCAGTTCTTC.

The gene calls are TRBV9 and TRBJ2-3, with D perhaps matching TRBD1 (5 bases). The germline CDR1 and CDR2 sequences are SGDLS and YYNGEE. This CDR3 is built from 16 residues. The V and J ends lost 2 bases and 0 bases respectively, with 13 bases between them. CDR3 sequence (DNA): TGTGCCAGCAGCGTGGCCCAGGGTTACAGCACAGATACGCAGTATTTT. Its translation is CASSVAQGYSTDTQYF. The whole variable domain, filled in from reference TRBV9 and TRBJ2-3, reads DSGVTQTPKHLITATGQRVTLRCSPRSGDLSVYWYQQSLDQGLQFLIQYYNGEERAKGNILERFSAQQFPDLHSELNLSSLELGDSALYFCASSVAQGYSTDTQYFGPGTRLTVL.

The chain links TRBV2 to TRBJ1-2; D is ambiguous. Germline V gene sequence: CDR1 SNHLY, CDR2 FYNNEI. The CDR3 loop spans 13 amino acids. Between the trimmed V and J ends, which lost 6 bases and 3 bases, there was a span of 11 bases. The CDR3 DNA reads as TGTGCCAGCAGCGAGGACCGAGACTATGGCTACACCTTC. Encoded protein: CASSEDRDYGYTF.

CDR3 amino acids: CASSIGIRGKNIQYF. The CDR3 DNA reads TGTGCCAGCAGCATCGGGATTCGGGGGAAAAACATTCAGTACTTC. The chain joins TRBV6-6 to TRBJ2-4, with a possible D match to TRBD2 (6 bases). The CDR3 contains 15 residues. The V end was cut by 6 bases, the J end by 4 bases, with 16 bases between. Germline V gives CDR1 MNHNY, CDR2 SVGAGI (reference sequence).

The rearrangement joins TRBV27 to TRBJ1-1; tentative D call: TRBD1 (5 bases). Germline-derived CDR1 and CDR2 are MNHEY and SMNVEV (reference sequence). The CDR3 contains 14 residues. Trimming took off 5 bases at V and 0 bases at J, with 10 bases between the two ends. CDR3 sequence (DNA): TGTGCCAGCAGTCCGTGGACATTGAACACTGAAGCTTTCTTT. Amino acid sequence: CASSPWTLNTEAFF.

This chain links TRBV28 with TRBJ2-7, with D maybe TRBD1 (5 bases). The germline CDR1 and CDR2 sequences are MDHEN and SYDVKM. The CDR3 has 14 amino acids. The V gene lost 2 bases and the J gene lost 6 bases, with 14 bases spanning the gap. CDR3 sequence: CASSLGAGATEQYF. The CDR3 region has the DNA TGTGCCAGCAGTTTAGGGGCAGGCGCTACCGAGCAGTACTTC.

This chain uses TRBV4-1 with TRBJ2-1; 7 nucleotides match TRBD2. After removal of 2 bases from V and 7 bases from J, the junction contained 2 bases not matched to a gene. There are 13 residues in the CDR3. Germline values: CDR1 MGHRA, CDR2 YSYEKL. DNA of the CDR3: TGCGCCAGCAGCCAACGACTAGCTAATGAGCAGTTCTTC. Its translation is CASSQRLANEQFF.

The sample holds a few counts of this clone. The chain links TRBV7-8 to TRBJ2-7; unclear D gene. The CDR3 contains 13 residues. Germline CDR1 is SGHVS and CDR2 is FQNEAQ. Trimming pared 3 bases from V and 4 bases from J, leaving 10 bases between. CDR3 protein: CASSFVEGYEQYF. Here the CDR3 DNA reads TGTGCCAGCAGCTTCGTGGAAGGGTACGAGCAGTACTTC.

The chain is built from TRBV2 and TRBJ2-3; 9 positions agree with TRBD2. The CDR3 covers 16 residues. V lost 5 bases to trimming and J lost 2 bases; unmatched junction nucleotides: 8. Germline CDR1 and CDR2: SNHLY and FYNNEI. The CDR3 region is CASSSVAGAHTDTQYF. The CDR3 DNA is TGTGCCAGCAGTTCCGTAGCGGGGGCTCACACAGATACGCAGTATTTT.

This CDR3 reads CASKAGFFSYNEQFF. The CDR3 nucleotides are TGTGCCAGTAAGGCAGGATTCTTCTCCTACAATGAGCAGTTCTTC. This chain links TRBV19 with TRBJ2-1; D unclear. CDR1 is LNHDA, CDR2 SQIVND, per germline (reference sequence). The germline V and J ends were trimmed by 7 bases and 0 bases, with 13 bases remaining between them. The CDR3 has 15 residues.

The rearrangement uses TRBV5-1 and TRBJ2-7; D is unresolved. The CDR3 contains 13 residues. The ends were cut back, 4 bases at V and 6 bases at J, with 14 bases in the middle. The V gene's germline CDR1 is SGHRS and CDR2 YFSETQ. CDR3 residues: CASSAIGVGEQYV. CDR3 in DNA: TGCGCCAGCAGCGCAATAGGTGTCGGCGAGCAGTACGTC.

V and J are TRBV28 and TRBJ2-7, with 9 bases matching TRBD1. J was trimmed by 2 bases and V by 5 bases; bases with no gene match: 4. CDR1 and CDR2 (germline): MDHEN, SYDVKM. The CDR3 runs to 14 residues. CDR3 nucleotides: TGTGCCAGCAGTCAGACAGGGGGTACCTACGAGCAGTACTTC. It encodes CASSQTGGTYEQYF. The complete variable domain, with remaining parts taken from reference TRBV28 and TRBJ2-7, reads DVKVTQSSRYLVKRTGEKVFLECVQDMDHENMFWYRQDPGLGLRLIYFSYDVKMKEKGDIPEGYSVSREKKERFSLILESASTNQTSMYLCASSQTGGTYEQYFGPGTRLTVT.